This record covers a single TCR beta chain. Which antigen it targets is not known. It has no much larger one-base neighbor in the sample; base qualities were not kept. In the prospective study, participants were about 18 to 95 years old, resided in 20 to 30 geographic areas of the United States, and were enrolled through a virtual design. In the prospective study, cohorts were assigned on the basis of participant-reported clinical history obtained from a screening survey and a study questionnaire. Recovered participants in ImmuneRACE Cohort 3 were defined as having two consecutive negative NP/OP PCR tests, clearance from a healthcare professional, or resolution of symptoms. Each participant in the prospective study had whole blood, serum and a nasopharyngeal or oropharyngeal swab collected by mobile phlebotomists. Over a roughly 2-month period, participants in the prospective study had the option of providing additional blood draws and questionnaires. Blood samples from the prospective study were shipped frozen or at room temperature prior to DNA extraction.

These data are taken from a study of blood T cell repertoires in COVID-19 (dated by TCRdb to the early 2020s). For the study in its entirety: Samples covering the acute and convalescent phases of COVID-19 were provided by collaborators in the United States, Italy and Spain. Nearly every sample came with metadata listing a de-identified subject ID, COVID-19 status, age in years and sex. The material from the prospective study consisted of cDNA or gDNA derived from T cells, B-cell-depleted T cells, or PBMCs. The samples were drawn from two sources: the first 160 participants of the ongoing ImmuneRACE study, and approximately 1,300 subjects contributed by 6 global collaborators. Subjects who had been exposed to COVID-19, were actively infected with it, or had recovered from it provided the deeply sampled blood TCRbeta repertoires that made up the dataset. A freely available public database, intended as a resource for researchers studying the immune response to SARS-CoV-2, is where the repertoires were released. Where available, HLA class I and class II types were obtained from metadata supplied by the sample provider rather than from assay-based typing. The paper's findings and limits, for the study overall: The amount of clinical and demographic metadata varied by source and participant and was provided uncurated.

The immunoSEQ Assay, a bias-controlled multiplex PCR, was used to amplify TCRbeta CDR3 regions from genomic DNA. From the authors' description of their analysis: The number of nucleated cells in each sample was estimated from the amplification of reference gene primers within the assay. To quantify the absolute abundance of each unique TCRbeta CDR3 rearrangement, sequence reads were collapsed and filtered. Productive Simpson clonality was computed per sample as the square root of Simpson's diversity index over productive rearrangements. As stored in TCRdb, this immuneACCESS dataset retains in-frame rearrangements with V and J assigned. A fraction of the clones does not appear; measured against another copy, unresolved V genes explain less than half of the discrepancy, and the remainder lacks a known reason. V, J and clone size reflect that table, while D and trimming were determined from the DNA. This sample gives a few hundred thousand clones in total; about nine tenths of them show up just once. The ten top clones hold about 0.6% of the sample.

Material for sequencing was PBMCs or T cells enriched from blood (not recorded which). This TCR was sampled from a man between 18 and 29 years old who had recovered from COVID-19.

The sequenced DNA: TGTGCCAGCACGCCGGGACAGGGCCCGAACACTGAAGCTTTCTTT. Its coded protein is CASTPGQGPNTEAFF. This sequence uses TRBV6-5 and TRBJ1-1, and 9 bases in between align with TRBD1. The germline V gene specifies MNHEY as CDR1 and SVGAGI as CDR2. Trimming takes 7 bases off V and 1 base off J; junction bases not matched to a gene: 7. The CDR3 runs 15 residues from the cysteine to the phenylalanine. Only the CDR3 region is kept as DNA, spanning 45 bases read in frame from base 1.